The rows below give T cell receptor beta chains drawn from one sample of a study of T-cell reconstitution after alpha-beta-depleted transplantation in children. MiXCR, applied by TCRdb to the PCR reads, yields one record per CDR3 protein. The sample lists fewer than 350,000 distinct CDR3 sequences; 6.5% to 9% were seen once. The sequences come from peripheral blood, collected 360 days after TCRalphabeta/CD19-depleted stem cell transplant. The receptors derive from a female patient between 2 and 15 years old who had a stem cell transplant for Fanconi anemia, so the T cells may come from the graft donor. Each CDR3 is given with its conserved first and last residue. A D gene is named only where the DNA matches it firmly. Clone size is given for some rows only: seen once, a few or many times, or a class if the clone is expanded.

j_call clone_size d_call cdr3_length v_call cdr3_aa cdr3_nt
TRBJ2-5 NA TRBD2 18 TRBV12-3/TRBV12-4 CASSFRVPGLAGVETQYF TGTGCCAGCAGTTTTAGGGTCCCGGGACTAGCGGGGGTGGAGACCCAGTACTTC
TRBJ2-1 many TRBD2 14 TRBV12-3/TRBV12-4 CASNRLAGGREQFF TGTGCCAGCAATCGACTAGCGGGGGGGCGAGAGCAGTTCTTC
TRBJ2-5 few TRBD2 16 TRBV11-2 CASSLDRSGAQETQYF TGTGCCAGCAGCTTAGATCGTAGCGGGGCACAAGAGACCCAGTACTTC
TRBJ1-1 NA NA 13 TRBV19 CASSIGQNTEAFF TGTGCCAGTAGTATCGGGCAGAACACTGAAGCTTTCTTT
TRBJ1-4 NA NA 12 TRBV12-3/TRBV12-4 CASTISGEKLFF TGTGCCAGCACCATAAGTGGGGAAAAACTGTTTTTT
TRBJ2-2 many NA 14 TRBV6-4 CASRPSMNTGELFF TGTGCCAGCAGACCTTCAATGAACACCGGGGAGCTGTTTTTT
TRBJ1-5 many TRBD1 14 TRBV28 CASRPTGEYQPQHF TGTGCCAGCAGGCCGACAGGGGAGTATCAGCCCCAGCATTTT
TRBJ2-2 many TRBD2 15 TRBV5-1 CASSPGGRGTGELFF TGCGCCAGCAGCCCGGGGGGGCGCGGCACCGGGGAGCTGTTTTTT
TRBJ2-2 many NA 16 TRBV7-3 CASSPIRAANTGELFF TGTGCCAGCAGCCCGATCAGGGCAGCGAACACCGGGGAGCTGTTTTTT
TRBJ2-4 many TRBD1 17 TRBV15 CATSRGPRGLAKNIQYF TGTGCCACCAGCAGAGGCCCCAGGGGGTTAGCCAAAAACATTCAGTACTTC
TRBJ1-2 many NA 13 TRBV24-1 CATSQTVNYGYTF TGTGCCACCAGTCAGACGGTAAACTATGGCTACACCTTC
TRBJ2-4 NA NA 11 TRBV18 CASGLKNIQYF TGTGCCAGTGGACTCAAAAACATTCAGTACTTC
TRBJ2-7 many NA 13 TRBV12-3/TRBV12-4 CASTDYNSYEQYF TGTGCCAGCACCGATTATAACTCCTACGAGCAGTACTTC
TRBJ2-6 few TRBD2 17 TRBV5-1 CASSLERGGSGANVLTF TGCGCCAGCAGCTTGGAGCGGGGGGGCAGTGGGGCCAACGTCCTGACTTTC
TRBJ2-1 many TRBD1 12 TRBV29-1 CSVGQGYNEQFF TGCAGCGTTGGACAGGGGTACAATGAGCAGTTCTTC
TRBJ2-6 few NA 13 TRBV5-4 CASSSIGANVLTF TGTGCCAGCAGCTCGATAGGGGCCAACGTCCTGACTTTC
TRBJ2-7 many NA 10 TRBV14 CTASGYEQYF TGCACTGCGTCTGGCTACGAGCAGTACTTC
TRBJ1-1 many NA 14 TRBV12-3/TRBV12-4 CASSLEGEDTEAFF TGTGCCAGCAGTTTAGAGGGGGAGGACACTGAAGCTTTCTTT
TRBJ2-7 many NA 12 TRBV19 CASSIGGDEQYF TGTGCCAGTAGTATAGGGGGGGATGAGCAGTACTTC
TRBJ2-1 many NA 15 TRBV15 CATSSSLGQSNEQFF TGTGCCACCAGCAGTTCCCTTGGGCAGTCCAATGAGCAGTTCTTC
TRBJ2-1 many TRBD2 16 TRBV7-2 CASSLDGLAGYNEQFF TGTGCCAGCAGCTTAGACGGACTAGCGGGGTACAATGAGCAGTTCTTC
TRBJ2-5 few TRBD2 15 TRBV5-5 CASSFGGARQETQYF TGTGCCAGCAGCTTCGGGGGGGCCCGGCAAGAGACCCAGTACTTC
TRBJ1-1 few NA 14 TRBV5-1 CASSKEGSTDEAFF TGCGCCAGCAGCAAAGAGGGGTCGACAGATGAAGCTTTCTTT
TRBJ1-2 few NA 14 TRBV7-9 CASSPQGKFYGYTF TGTGCCAGCAGCCCCCAGGGCAAATTCTATGGCTACACCTTC
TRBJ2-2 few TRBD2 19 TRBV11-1 CASSSPLALAGVSTGELFF TGTGCCAGCAGCTCCCCCCTCGCCCTAGCGGGGGTTTCCACCGGGGAGCTGTTTTTT
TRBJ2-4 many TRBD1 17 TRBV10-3 CAISESRTGLAKNIQYF TGTGCCATCAGTGAGTCGAGGACAGGGCTAGCCAAAAACATTCAGTACTTC
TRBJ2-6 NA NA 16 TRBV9 CASSPSSYSGANVLTF TGTGCCAGCAGCCCATCGAGTTACTCTGGGGCCAACGTCCTGACTTTC
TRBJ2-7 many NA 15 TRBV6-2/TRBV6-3 CASSYGPTEPYEQYF TGTGCCAGCAGTTACGGACCAACGGAGCCCTACGAGCAGTACTTC
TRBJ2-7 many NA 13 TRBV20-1 CSAPTGITYEQYF TGCAGTGCTCCAACAGGGATCACCTACGAGCAGTACTTC
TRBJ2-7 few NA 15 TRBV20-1 CSASGGTTSSYEQYF TGCAGTGCTAGTGGGGGGACAACGAGCTCCTACGAGCAGTACTTC
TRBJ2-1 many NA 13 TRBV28 CASRPIENNEQFF TGTGCCAGCAGACCCATAGAGAACAATGAGCAGTTCTTC
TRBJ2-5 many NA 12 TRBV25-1 CASSETTKTQYF TGTGCCAGCAGTGAGACTACGAAGACCCAGTACTTC
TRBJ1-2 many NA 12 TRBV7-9 CASSFRPYGYTF TGTGCCAGCAGCTTTCGTCCTTATGGCTACACCTTC
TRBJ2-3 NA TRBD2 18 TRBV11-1 CASSLIPAGGMVLDTQYF TGTGCCAGCAGCTTAATACCAGCGGGGGGGATGGTTTTGGATACGCAGTATTTT
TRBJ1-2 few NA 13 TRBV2 CASRSGGPGGYTF TGTGCCAGCAGGTCGGGGGGCCCGGGTGGCTACACCTTC
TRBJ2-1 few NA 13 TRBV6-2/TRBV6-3 CASSERTHNKQFF TGTGCCAGCTCCGAAAGAACCCACAATAAGCAGTTCTTC
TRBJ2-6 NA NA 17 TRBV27 CASSPILDSSGANVLTF TGTGCCAGCAGTCCCATCCTGGACAGCTCTGGGGCCAACGTCCTGACTTTC
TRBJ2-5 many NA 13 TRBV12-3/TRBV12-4 CASRQRYQETQYF TGTGCCAGCAGACAGAGGTACCAAGAGACCCAGTACTTC
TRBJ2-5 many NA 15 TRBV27 CASSHHLLAQETQYF TGTGCCAGCAGTCACCATTTGTTGGCCCAAGAGACCCAGTACTTC
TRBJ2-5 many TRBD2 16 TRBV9 CASSVDGGGAWETQYF TGTGCCAGCAGCGTAGATGGCGGGGGGGCCTGGGAGACCCAGTACTTC
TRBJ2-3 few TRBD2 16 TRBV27 CASSLSGTSGPDTQYF TGTGCCAGCAGTTTATCCGGGACTAGCGGGCCAGATACGCAGTATTTT
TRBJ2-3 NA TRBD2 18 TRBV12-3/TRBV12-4 CACTRRLAGGVSTDTQYF TGTGCCTGCACCCGTAGACTAGCGGGAGGAGTGAGCACAGATACGCAGTATTTT
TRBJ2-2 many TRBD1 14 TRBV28 CASSPGQALWELFF TGTGCCAGCAGCCCGGGACAGGCACTTTGGGAGCTGTTTTTT
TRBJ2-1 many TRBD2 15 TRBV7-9 CASSGPASGGNEQFF TGTGCCAGCAGTGGCCCTGCTAGCGGGGGCAATGAGCAGTTCTTC
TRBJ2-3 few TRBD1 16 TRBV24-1 CATSDPLQGSTDTQYF TGTGCCACCAGTGATCCTCTACAGGGGAGCACAGATACGCAGTATTTT
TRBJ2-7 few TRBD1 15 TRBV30 CAWSWWVEGGGEQYF TGTGCCTGGAGCTGGTGGGTAGAAGGGGGCGGCGAGCAGTACTTC